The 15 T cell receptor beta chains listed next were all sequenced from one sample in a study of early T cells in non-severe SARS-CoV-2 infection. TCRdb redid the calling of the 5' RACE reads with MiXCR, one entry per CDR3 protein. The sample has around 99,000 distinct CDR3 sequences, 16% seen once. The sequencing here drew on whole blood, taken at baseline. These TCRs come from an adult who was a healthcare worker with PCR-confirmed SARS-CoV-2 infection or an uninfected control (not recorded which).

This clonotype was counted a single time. The CDR3 region has the DNA TGTGCCAGCAGCCCCCCCCTCTCCTACGAGCAGTACTTC. Residues: CASSPPLSYEQYF. The V and J genes are TRBV7-2 and TRBJ2-7; D uncertain. V was shortened by 5 bases and J by 0 bases, with 8 bases between the two germline ends. CDR1 is SGHTA, CDR2 FQGNSA, per germline. The CDR3 is 13 amino acids.

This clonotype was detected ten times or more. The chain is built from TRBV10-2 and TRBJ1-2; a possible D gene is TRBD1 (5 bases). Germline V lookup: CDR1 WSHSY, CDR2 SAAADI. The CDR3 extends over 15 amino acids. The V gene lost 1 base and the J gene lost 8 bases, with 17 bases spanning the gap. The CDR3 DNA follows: TGCGCCAGCAGTGAGTTTGACAGCCAAATAGGGGGCTACACCTTC. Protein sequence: CASSEFDSQIGGYTF.

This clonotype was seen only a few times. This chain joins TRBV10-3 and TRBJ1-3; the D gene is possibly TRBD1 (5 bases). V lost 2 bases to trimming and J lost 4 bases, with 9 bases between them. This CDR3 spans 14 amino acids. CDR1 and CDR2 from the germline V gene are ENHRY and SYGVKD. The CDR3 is CAISEDRGGNTIYF. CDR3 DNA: TGTGCCATCAGTGAGGACAGAGGAGGAAACACCATATATTTT.

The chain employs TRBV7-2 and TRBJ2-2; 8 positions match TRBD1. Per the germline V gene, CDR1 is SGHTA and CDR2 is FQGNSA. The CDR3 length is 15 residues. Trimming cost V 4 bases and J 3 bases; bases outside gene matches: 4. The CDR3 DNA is TGTGCCAGCAGCTCAGACAGGGGATACACCGGGGAGCTGTTTTTT. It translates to CASSSDRGYTGELFF.

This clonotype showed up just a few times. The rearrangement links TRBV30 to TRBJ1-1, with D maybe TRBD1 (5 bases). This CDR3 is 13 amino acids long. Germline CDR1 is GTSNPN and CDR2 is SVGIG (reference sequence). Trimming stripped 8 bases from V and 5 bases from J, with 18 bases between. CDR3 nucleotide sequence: TGTGCCCGAACGGGACTTGGGGGAACTGAAGCTTTCTTT. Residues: CARTGLGGTEAFF. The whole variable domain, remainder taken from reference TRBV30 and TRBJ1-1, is SQTIHQWPATLVQPVGSPLSLECTVEGTSNPNLYWYRQAAGRGLQLLFYSVGIGQISSEVPQNLSASRPQDRQFILSSKKLLLSDSGFYLCARTGLGGTEAFFGQGTRLTVV.

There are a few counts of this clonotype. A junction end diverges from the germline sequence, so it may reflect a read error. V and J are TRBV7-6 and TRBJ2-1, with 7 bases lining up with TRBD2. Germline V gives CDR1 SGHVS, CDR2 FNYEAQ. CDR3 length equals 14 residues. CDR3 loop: CASSLAATYNEQFF. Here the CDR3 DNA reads TGTGCCAGCAGCCTAGCGGCTACCTACAATGAGCAGTTCTTC. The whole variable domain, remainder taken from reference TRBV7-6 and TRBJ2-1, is GAGVSQSPRYKVTKRGQDVALRCDPISGHVSLYWYRQALGQGPEFLTYFNYEAQQDKSGLPNDRFSAERPEGSISTLTIQRTEQRDSAMYRCASSLAATYNEQFFGPGTRLTVL.

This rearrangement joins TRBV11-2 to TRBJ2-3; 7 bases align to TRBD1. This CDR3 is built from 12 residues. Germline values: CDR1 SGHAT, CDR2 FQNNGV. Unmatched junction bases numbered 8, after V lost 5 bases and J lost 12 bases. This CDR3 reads CASSPQGIEQYF. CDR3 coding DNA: TGTGCCAGCAGCCCACAGGGGATCGAACAGTATTTT.

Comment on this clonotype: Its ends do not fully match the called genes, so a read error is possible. CDR3 in DNA: TGTGTCAGCAGTTTTGGGCCTGACGAGCAGTACTTC. Amino acid sequence: CVSSFGPDEQYF. The chain has TRBV28 and TRBJ2-7; D gene ambiguous. Germline V lookup: CDR1 MDHEN, CDR2 SYDVKM. The CDR3 extends over 12 amino acids.

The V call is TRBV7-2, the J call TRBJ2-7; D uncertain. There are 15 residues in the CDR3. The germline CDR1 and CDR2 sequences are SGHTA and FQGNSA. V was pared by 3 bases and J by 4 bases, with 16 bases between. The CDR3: CASSFRRQPNYEQYF. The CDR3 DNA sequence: TGTGCCAGCAGCTTTCGCAGGCAGCCCAATTACGAGCAGTACTTC.

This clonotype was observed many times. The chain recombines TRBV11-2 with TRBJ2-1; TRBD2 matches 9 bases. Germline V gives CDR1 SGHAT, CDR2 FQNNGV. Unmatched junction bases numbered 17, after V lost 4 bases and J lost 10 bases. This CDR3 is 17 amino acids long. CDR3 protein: CASSSLNRREGGKEQFF. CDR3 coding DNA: TGTGCCAGCAGCTCCCTGAACCGGCGGGAGGGCGGAAAAGAGCAGTTCTTC.

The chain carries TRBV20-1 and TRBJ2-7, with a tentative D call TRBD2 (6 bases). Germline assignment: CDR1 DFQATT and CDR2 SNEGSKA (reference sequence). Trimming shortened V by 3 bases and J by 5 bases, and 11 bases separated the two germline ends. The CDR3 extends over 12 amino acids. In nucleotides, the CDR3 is TGCAGTGCTAGCGGGAGCCATCACGAGCAGTACTTC. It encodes CSASGSHHEQYF.

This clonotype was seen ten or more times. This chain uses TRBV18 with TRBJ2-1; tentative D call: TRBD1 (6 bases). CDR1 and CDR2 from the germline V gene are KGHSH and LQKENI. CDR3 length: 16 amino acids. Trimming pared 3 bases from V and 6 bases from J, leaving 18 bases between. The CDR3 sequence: CASSPQGGRAGNEQFF. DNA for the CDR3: TGTGCCAGCTCACCCCAAGGGGGTCGGGCGGGCAATGAGCAGTTCTTC.

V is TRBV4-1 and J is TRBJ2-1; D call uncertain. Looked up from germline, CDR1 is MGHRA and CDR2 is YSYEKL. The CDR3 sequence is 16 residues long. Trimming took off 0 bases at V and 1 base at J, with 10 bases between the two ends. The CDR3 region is CASSQDERPSYNEQFF. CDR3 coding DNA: TGCGCCAGCAGCCAAGATGAGAGGCCTTCCTACAATGAGCAGTTCTTC.

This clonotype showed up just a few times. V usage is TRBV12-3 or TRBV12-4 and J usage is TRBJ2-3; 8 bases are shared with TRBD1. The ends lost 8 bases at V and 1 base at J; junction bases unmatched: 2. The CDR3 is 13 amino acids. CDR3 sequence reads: CASEDRGTDTQYF. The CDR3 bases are TGTGCCAGCGAGGACAGGGGCACAGATACGCAGTATTTT.

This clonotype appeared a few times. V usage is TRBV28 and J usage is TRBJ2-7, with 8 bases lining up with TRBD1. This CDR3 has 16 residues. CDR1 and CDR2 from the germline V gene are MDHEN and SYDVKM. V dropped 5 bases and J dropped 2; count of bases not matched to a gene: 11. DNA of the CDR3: TGTGCCAGCAGTCGGATGGCCTGGACAGGGCCCTACGAGCAGTACTTC. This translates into CASSRMAWTGPYEQYF.